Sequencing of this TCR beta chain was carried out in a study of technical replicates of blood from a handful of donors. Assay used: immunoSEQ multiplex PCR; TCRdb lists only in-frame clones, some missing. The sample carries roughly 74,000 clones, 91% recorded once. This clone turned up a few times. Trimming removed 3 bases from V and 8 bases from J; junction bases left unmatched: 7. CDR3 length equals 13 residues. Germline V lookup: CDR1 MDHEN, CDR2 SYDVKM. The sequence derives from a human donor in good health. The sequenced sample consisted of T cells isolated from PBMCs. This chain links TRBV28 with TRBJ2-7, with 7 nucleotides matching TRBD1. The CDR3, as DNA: TGTGCCAGCAGTTTCCCCGGGACAGAGAAGCAGTACTTC. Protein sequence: CASSFPGTEKQYF.